Following are 24 T cell receptor beta chains from one sample sequenced in a study of control samples from healthy donors and cancer patients. Profiling relied on immunoSEQ multiplex PCR, and the TCRdb table lists in-frame clones only, not all of them. The sample carries about 220,000 clones, 85% to 95% recorded once. Sequencing was performed on blood. The origin of the receptors is a middle-aged man in good health.

This rearrangement joins TRBV5-4 to TRBJ2-7; D possibly matches TRBD1 or TRBD2 (6 bases each). The CDR3 is made up of 13 amino acids. CDR1 SGHNT and CDR2 YYREEE come from the germline V gene (reference sequence). V was clipped by 4 bases and J by 6 bases, with 14 bases between them. Here the CDR3 reads CASSPDKGGEQYF. CDR3 in DNA: TGTGCCAGCAGCCCCGACAAGGGGGGCGAGCAGTACTTC.

This chain joins TRBV2 and TRBJ2-2, with D perhaps assigned TRBD1 or TRBD2 (5 bases each). Trimming took off 6 bases at V and 5 bases at J, with 10 bases between the two ends. The CDR3 extends over 13 amino acids. Per germline, CDR1 SNHLY and CDR2 FYNNEI. DNA for the CDR3: TGTGCCAGCAGAGAGGGGTCGACCGGGGAGCTGTTTTTT. This codes for CASREGSTGELFF.

The chain is built from TRBV2 and TRBJ1-1; a weak D match, TRBD1 (5 bases). CDR3 length equals 15 residues. The V end lost 6 bases, the J end lost 5 bases, and 19 bases lay between the germline ends. Germline values: CDR1 SNHLY, CDR2 FYNNEI. The CDR3 DNA is TGTGCCAGCAGCCGAGAGACCATGGGGCAAACTGAAGCTTTCTTT. It translates to CASSRETMGQTEAFF.

The chain joins TRBV13 to TRBJ2-7; weak D call: TRBD1 (6 bases). CDR3 length: 15 residues. CDR1 and CDR2 from the germline V gene are PRHDT and FYEKMQ (reference sequence). V lost 5 bases and J 5 bases, leaving 19 bases between the germline ends. The CDR3 loop is CASSVAGEVLDEQYF. Written as DNA, the CDR3 is TGTGCCAGCAGCGTTGCAGGGGAAGTTCTCGACGAGCAGTACTTC. Supplemented by reference TRBV13 and TRBJ2-7, the full variable domain reads AAGVIQSPRHLIKEKRETATLKCYPIPRHDTVYWYQQGPGQDPQFLISFYEKMQSDKGSIPDRFSAQQFSDYHSELNMSSLELGDSALYFCASSVAGEVLDEQYFGPGTRLTVT.

The chain joins TRBV20-1 to TRBJ1-6; D perhaps matches TRBD1 (5 bases). Germline CDR1 reads DFQATT; CDR2 reads SNEGSKA (reference sequence). Between the trimmed V and J ends, which lost 3 bases and 14 bases, there was a span of 11 bases. The length of the CDR3 is 11 residues. CDR3 in DNA: TGCAGTGCTAGTCTGGGGCAAACCCTCCACTTT. This sequence encodes CSASLGQTLHF.

V usage is TRBV25-1 and J usage is TRBJ2-4, with D possibly called TRBD1 or TRBD2 (5 bases each). This CDR3 is 16 amino acids long. Deletions cut 3 bases from V and 0 bases from J, with 12 bases between. In germline, CDR1 is MGHDK, CDR2 SYGVNS. The CDR3 DNA sequence: TGTGCCAGCAGTGACGAGGGGCTTGGAGCCAAAAACATTCAGTACTTC. Translation gives CASSDEGLGAKNIQYF.

This chain joins TRBV5-4 and TRBJ1-4; maybe TRBD1 (6 bases). Trimming left V 4 bases short and J 8 bases short, with 12 bases between. From germline, CDR1 is SGHNT and CDR2 YYREEE (reference sequence). This CDR3 has 13 residues. CDR3 amino acids: CASSRGPLEKLFF. The CDR3 nucleotides are TGTGCCAGCAGCCGGGGGCCCCTCGAAAAACTGTTTTTT.

In regard to this clone: The sample holds other DNA sequences that translate to the same CDR3. The chain joins TRBV27 to TRBJ1-1; D gene ambiguous. The CDR3 is 14 amino acids. The germline CDR1 and CDR2 sequences are MNHEY and SMNVEV (reference sequence). Trimming removed 4 bases from V and 2 bases from J, with 11 bases in between. CDR3 sequence: CASSSPSVNTEAFF. In nucleotides, the CDR3 is TGTGCCAGCAGTTCGCCTTCTGTCAACACTGAAGCTTTCTTT.

The gene calls are TRBV10-3 and TRBJ2-7, with D perhaps matching TRBD1 (7 bases). The V end lost 8 bases, the J end lost 5 bases, and 19 bases lay between the germline ends. This CDR3 is 14 amino acids long. Germline CDR1 and CDR2: ENHRY and SYGVKD. The CDR3 here is CAISGGTDYDEQYF. Written as DNA, the CDR3 is TGTGCCATCTCAGGCGGGACAGACTACGACGAGCAGTACTTC.

The gene calls are TRBV7-9 and TRBJ1-3; D remains ambiguous. Germline V gives CDR1 SEHNR, CDR2 FQNEAQ (reference sequence). The CDR3 contains 16 residues. Trimming stripped 5 bases from V and 0 bases from J, with 14 bases between. The CDR3 loop reads CASSPPGRNSGNTIYF. Here the CDR3 DNA reads TGTGCCAGCAGCCCACCTGGCAGGAACTCTGGAAACACCATATATTTT.

The rearrangement joins TRBV6-1 to TRBJ1-2, with D unclear. This CDR3 comprises 14 residues. V lost 1 base, J lost 5 bases, and 11 bases lay in between. The germline V gene encodes CDR1 MNHNS and CDR2 SASEGT. Here the CDR3 DNA reads TGTGCCAGCAGTGAAGGCCAGGTCAGGTATGGCTACACCTTC. This codes for CASSEGQVRYGYTF.

V is TRBV9 and J is TRBJ2-5; 8 bases line up with TRBD2. CDR1 and CDR2 (germline): SGDLS, YYNGEE. Trimming took 2 bases from V and 4 from J; bases not matched to a gene: 7. This CDR3 contains 15 residues. The CDR3 spells CASSVSGADLETQYF. The CDR3 DNA follows: TGTGCCAGCAGCGTTAGCGGGGCCGACCTAGAGACCCAGTACTTC.

The genes are TRBV7-2 and TRBJ2-3; D not resolved. CDR3 length: 13 residues. In germline, CDR1 is SGHTA, CDR2 FQGNSA. V lost 5 bases and J lost 3, with 9 bases in between. The CDR3 DNA reads as TGTGCCAGCAGCCGACAAGCAACAGATACGCAGTATTTT. Protein product: CASSRQATDTQYF.

This chain connects TRBV12-3 or TRBV12-4 to TRBJ1-1; D gene ambiguous. Trimming stripped 5 bases from V and 3 bases from J, with 4 bases between. The CDR3 is 11 residues long. CDR3 sequence: CASSVDTEAFF. CDR3 bases: TGTGCCAGCAGTGTCGACACTGAAGCTTTCTTT.

This chain uses TRBV14 with TRBJ2-5, with D perhaps matching TRBD2 (6 bases). Germline V CDR1 and CDR2: SGHDN, FVKESK. Trimming stripped 8 bases from V and 5 bases from J, with 18 bases between. The CDR3 covers 14 residues. CDR3 region: CASRLGGSSETQYF. The CDR3 nucleotides are TGTGCCAGCCGTCTCGGGGGTAGTAGTGAGACCCAGTACTTC. The variable domain in full, with the rest retrieved from reference TRBV14 and TRBJ2-5, is EAGVTQFPSHSVIEKGQTVTLRCDPISGHDNLYWYRRVMGKEIKFLLHFVKESKQDESGMPNNRFLAERTGGTYSTLKVQPAELEDSGVYFCASRLGGSSETQYFGPGTRLLVL.

The CDR3 here is CASSYSVRGMNTEAFF. As DNA, the CDR3 is TGTGCCAGCAGTTACTCTGTGAGGGGGATGAACACTGAAGCTTTCTTT. V is TRBV6-2 or TRBV6-3 and J is TRBJ1-1; D perhaps matches TRBD1 (6 bases). Germline CDR1 is MNHEY and CDR2 is SVGEGT. V shed 0 bases and J shed 0 bases, with 11 bases lying between them. The CDR3 sequence is 16 residues long.

The chain couples TRBV18 to TRBJ1-2; 7 bases are a match to TRBD1. V lost 6 bases to trimming and J lost 4 bases; unmatched junction nucleotides: 5. CDR3 length equals 13 residues. CDR1 is KGHSH, CDR2 LQKENI, per germline. The CDR3 DNA reads TGTGCCAGCTCCATTGGGGACAGCTATGGCTACACCTTC. As protein: CASSIGDSYGYTF. Looking up the rest from reference TRBV18 and TRBJ1-2 gives the full variable domain: NAGVMQNPRHLVRRRGQEARLRCSPMKGHSHVYWYRQLPEEGLKFMVYLQKENIIDESGMPKERFSAEFPKEGPSILRIQQVVRGDSAAYFCASSIGDSYGYTFGSGTRLTVV.

The chain joins TRBV5-4 to TRBJ1-1, with D maybe TRBD1 (5 bases). Germline V lookup: CDR1 SGHNT, CDR2 YYREEE (reference sequence). V was trimmed by 0 bases and J by 7 bases, leaving 13 bases between them. CDR3 length equals 14 residues. The CDR3 loop is CASSLDGIGGEAFF. DNA of the CDR3: TGTGCCAGCAGCTTGGACGGTATTGGGGGTGAAGCTTTCTTT.

The V call is TRBV2, the J call TRBJ2-4; D is perhaps TRBD1 or TRBD2 (5 bases each). V shed 2 bases and J shed 4 bases, with 9 bases lying between them. The germline V gene encodes CDR1 SNHLY and CDR2 FYNNEI. The CDR3 covers 14 residues. The CDR3 DNA follows: TGTGCCAGCAGTGAAACAGGACTTAAAAACATTCAGTACTTC. Its protein product is CASSETGLKNIQYF.

The chain is built from TRBV19 and TRBJ2-6; D may be TRBD1 or TRBD2 (6 bases each). Trimming left V 7 bases short and J 2 bases short, with 12 bases between. Germline V gene lookup returns CDR1 LNHDA and CDR2 SQIVND (reference sequence). CDR3 length equals 15 residues. CDR3 amino acids: CASMPGEAGANVLTF. CDR3 in DNA: TGTGCCAGTATGCCAGGGGAGGCTGGGGCCAACGTCCTGACTTTC.

This clone has just one count. The V gene is TRBV4-1, the J gene TRBJ2-1; no reliable D call. This CDR3 has 13 residues. Trimming took 5 bases from V and 6 from J, leaving 11 bases between them. CDR1 and CDR2 from the germline V gene are MGHRA and YSYEKL. This CDR3 reads CASSSDPLNEQFF. The CDR3 DNA reads TGCGCCAGCAGCAGCGACCCCCTCAATGAGCAGTTCTTC.

V usage is TRBV16 and J usage is TRBJ2-1; D gene uncertain. The CDR3 has 15 residues. Germline CDR1 and CDR2: KGHSY and FQNENV. The V end was cut by 8 bases, the J end by 0 bases, with 14 bases between. This CDR3 is CASYDNRFSYNEQFF. CDR3 DNA sequence: TGTGCCAGCTACGACAACAGATTCTCCTACAATGAGCAGTTCTTC.

This chain uses TRBV28 with TRBJ1-2, with 7 bases that match TRBD1. This CDR3 is built from 12 residues. V gave up 6 bases and J gave up 4 bases; unmatched junction bases: 2. The germline V gene has CDR1 MDHEN and CDR2 SYDVKM. The CDR3 DNA follows: TGTGCCAGCAGGACAGGGAGCTATGGCTACACCTTC. Protein: CASRTGSYGYTF.

This clone has only one observation. The CDR3 is CASRLALSSGTSNTGELFF. CDR3 sequence (DNA): TGTGCCAGCAGACTTGCTCTGTCGTCCGGGACATCGAACACCGGGGAGCTGTTTTTT. V is TRBV5-8 and J is TRBJ2-2; weak D call: TRBD1 (6 bases). The CDR3 has 19 residues. Per germline, CDR1 SGHTS and CDR2 YDEGEE. The V gene lost 5 bases and the J gene lost 0 bases, with 23 bases spanning the gap.